This T cell receptor (beta chain) was retrieved from a study of T cell responses to AZD1222 COVID-19 vaccine. Study conclusions and caveats: Nearly half of the spike-specific TCRs reportedly recognize variant regions that carry no mutations. Spike regions recognized by vaccine-associated CD4 TCRs spanned the protein, led by 160-218 and 743-854.

Germline CDR1 LGHNA, CDR2 YSLEER. The length of the CDR3 is 15 residues. The V end was cut by 0 bases, the J end by 3 bases, with 11 bases between. Second-dose schedules of about 4 or about 12 weeks were combined. With respect to this clone: Its cognate antigen is unknown.

Measured with immunoSEQ multiplex PCR; TCRdb has only the in-frame clones, and not every one. The table lists roughly 120,000 clones, around 84% of them singletons. The rearrangement uses TRBV4-3 and TRBJ2-5; the D gene could be TRBD1 or TRBD2 (5 bases each). The material sequenced was peripheral blood, taken 28 days after the second AZD1222 dose. The clonotype comes from an adult who received the AZD1222 COVID-19 vaccine. The DNA of the CDR3 is TGCGCCAGCAGCCAAGATCTACGAGGGGAAGAGACCCAGTACTTC. Protein product: CASSQDLRGEETQYF.